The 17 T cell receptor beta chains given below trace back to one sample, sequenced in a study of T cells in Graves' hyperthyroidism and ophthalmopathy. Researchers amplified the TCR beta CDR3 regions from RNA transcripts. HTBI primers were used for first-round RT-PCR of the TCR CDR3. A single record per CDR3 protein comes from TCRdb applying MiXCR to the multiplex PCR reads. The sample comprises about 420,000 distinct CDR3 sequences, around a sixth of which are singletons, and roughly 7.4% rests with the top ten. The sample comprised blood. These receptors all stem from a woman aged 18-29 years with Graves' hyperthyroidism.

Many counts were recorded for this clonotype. CDR3 nucleotides: TGTGCCTGGTCGAGGGAGACCCAGTACTTC. It yields the protein CAWSRETQYF. The V gene is TRBV30, the J gene TRBJ2-5; unclear D gene. The V end was cut by 5 bases, the J end by 5 bases, with 6 bases between. This CDR3 region has 10 residues. Germline assignment: CDR1 GTSNPN and CDR2 SVGIG (reference sequence). Filled out from reference TRBV30 and TRBJ2-5, the complete variable domain reads SQTIHQWPATLVQPVGSPLSLECTVEGTSNPNLYWYRQAAGRGLQLLFYSVGIGQISSEVPQNLSASRPQDRQFILSSKKLLLSDSGFYLCAWSRETQYFGPGTRLLVL.

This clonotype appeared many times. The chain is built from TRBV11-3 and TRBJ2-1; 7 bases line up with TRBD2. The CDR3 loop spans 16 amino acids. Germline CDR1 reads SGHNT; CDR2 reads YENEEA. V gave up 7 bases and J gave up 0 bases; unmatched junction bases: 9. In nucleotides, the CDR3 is TGTGCCAGCACCATGGGAGCGGGGAGCTCCTACAATGAGCAGTTCTTC. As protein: CASTMGAGSSYNEQFF.

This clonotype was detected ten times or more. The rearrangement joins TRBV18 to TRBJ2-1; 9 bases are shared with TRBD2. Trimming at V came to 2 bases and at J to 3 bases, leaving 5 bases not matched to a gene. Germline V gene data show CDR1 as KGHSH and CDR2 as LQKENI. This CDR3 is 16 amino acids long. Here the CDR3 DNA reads TGTGCCAGCTCACCAACTAGCGGGCCGGTCTACAATGAGCAGTTCTTC. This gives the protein CASSPTSGPVYNEQFF.

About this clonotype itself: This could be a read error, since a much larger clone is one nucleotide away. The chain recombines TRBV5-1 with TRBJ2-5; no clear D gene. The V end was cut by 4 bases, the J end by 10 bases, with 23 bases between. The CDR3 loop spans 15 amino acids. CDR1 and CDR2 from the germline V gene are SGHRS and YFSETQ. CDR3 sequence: CASSPDGHSSPYQYF. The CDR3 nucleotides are TGCGCCAGCAGCCCGGACGGTCATAGTAGCCCGTACCAGTACTTC.

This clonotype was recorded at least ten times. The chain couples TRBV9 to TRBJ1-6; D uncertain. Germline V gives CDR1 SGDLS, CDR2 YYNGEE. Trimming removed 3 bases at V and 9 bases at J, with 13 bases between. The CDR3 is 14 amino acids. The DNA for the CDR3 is TGTGCCAGCAGCGCGATCGAGAGTGGTTCACCCCTCCACTTT. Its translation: CASSAIESGSPLHF.

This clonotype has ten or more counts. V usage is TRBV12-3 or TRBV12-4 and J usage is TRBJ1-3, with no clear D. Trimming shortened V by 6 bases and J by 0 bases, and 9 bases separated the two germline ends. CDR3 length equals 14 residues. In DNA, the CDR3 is TGTGCCAGCAGCGTGACACGCTCTGGAAACACCATATATTTT. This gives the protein CASSVTRSGNTIYF.

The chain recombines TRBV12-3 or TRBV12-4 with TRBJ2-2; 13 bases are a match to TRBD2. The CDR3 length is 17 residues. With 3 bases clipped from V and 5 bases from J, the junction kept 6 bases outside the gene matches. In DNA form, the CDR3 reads TGTGCCAGCAGTTTTACTAGCGGGGGGGAACTAACCGGGGAGCTGTTTTTT. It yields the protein CASSFTSGGELTGELFF.

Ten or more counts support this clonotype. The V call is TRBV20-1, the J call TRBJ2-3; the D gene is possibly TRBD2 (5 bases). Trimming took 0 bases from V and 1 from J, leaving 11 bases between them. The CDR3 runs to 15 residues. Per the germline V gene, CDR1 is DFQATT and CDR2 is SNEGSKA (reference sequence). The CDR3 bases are TGCAGTGCTAGAGATCTTACTAGGCGCACAGATACGCAGTATTTT. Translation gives CSARDLTRRTDTQYF.

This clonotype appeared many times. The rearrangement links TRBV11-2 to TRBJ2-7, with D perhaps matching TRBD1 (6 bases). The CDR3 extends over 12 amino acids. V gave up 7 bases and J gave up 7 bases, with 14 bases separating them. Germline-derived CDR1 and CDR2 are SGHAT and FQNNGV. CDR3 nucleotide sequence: TGTGCCAGCAACCCAGGGGCTGGGGAGCAGTACTTC. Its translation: CASNPGAGEQYF.

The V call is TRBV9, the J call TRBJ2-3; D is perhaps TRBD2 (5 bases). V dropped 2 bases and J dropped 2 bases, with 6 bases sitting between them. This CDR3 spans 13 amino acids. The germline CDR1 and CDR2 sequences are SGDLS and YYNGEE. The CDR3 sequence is CASSVDYTDTQYF. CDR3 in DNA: TGTGCCAGCAGCGTTGACTACACAGATACGCAGTATTTT.

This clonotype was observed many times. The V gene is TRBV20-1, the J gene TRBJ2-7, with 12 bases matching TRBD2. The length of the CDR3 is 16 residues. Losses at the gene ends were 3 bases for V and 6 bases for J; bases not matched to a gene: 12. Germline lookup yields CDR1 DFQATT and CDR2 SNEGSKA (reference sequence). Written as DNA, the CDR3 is TGCAGTGCTAGTTGGGCTAGCGGGAGGGAGGGCCTCGAGCAGTACTTC. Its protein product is CSASWASGREGLEQYF.

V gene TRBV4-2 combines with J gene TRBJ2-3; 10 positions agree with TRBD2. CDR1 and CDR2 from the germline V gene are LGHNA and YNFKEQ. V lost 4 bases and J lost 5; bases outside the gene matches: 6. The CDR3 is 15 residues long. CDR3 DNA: TGTGCCAGCAGCCCCGGACTAGCGGCTCTAGATACGCAGTATTTT. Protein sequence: CASSPGLAALDTQYF.

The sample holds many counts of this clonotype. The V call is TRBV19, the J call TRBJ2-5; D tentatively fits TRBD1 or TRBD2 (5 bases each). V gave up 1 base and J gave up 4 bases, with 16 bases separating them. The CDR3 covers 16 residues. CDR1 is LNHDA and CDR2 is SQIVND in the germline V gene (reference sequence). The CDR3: CASSIGSGAPGETQYF. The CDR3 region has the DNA TGTGCCAGTAGTATAGGTTCCGGGGCACCAGGAGAGACCCAGTACTTC. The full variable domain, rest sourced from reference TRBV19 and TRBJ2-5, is DGGITQSPKYLFRKEGQNVTLSCEQNLNHDAMYWYRQDPGQGLRLIYYSQIVNDFQKGDIAEGYSVSREKKESFPLTVTSAQKNPTAFYLCASSIGSGAPGETQYFGPGTRLLVL.

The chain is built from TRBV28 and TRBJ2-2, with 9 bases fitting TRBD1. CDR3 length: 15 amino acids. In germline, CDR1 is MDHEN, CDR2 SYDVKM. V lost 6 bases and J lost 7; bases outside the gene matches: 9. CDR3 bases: TGTGCCAGCAGCCGGGGACAGGGATTTAGCGGGGAGCTGTTTTTT. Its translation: CASSRGQGFSGELFF. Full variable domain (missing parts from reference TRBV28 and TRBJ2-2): DVKVTQSSRYLVKRTGEKVFLECVQDMDHENMFWYRQDPGLGLRLIYFSYDVKMKEKGDIPEGYSVSREKKERFSLILESASTNQTSMYLCASSRGQGFSGELFFGEGSRLTVL.

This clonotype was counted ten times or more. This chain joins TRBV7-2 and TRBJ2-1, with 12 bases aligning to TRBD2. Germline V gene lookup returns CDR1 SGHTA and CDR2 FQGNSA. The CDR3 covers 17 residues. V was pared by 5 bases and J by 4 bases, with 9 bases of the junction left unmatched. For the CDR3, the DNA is TGTGCCAGCAGCCTATCTCCTACTAGCGGGAGGTACAATGAGCAGTTCTTC. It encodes CASSLSPTSGRYNEQFF.

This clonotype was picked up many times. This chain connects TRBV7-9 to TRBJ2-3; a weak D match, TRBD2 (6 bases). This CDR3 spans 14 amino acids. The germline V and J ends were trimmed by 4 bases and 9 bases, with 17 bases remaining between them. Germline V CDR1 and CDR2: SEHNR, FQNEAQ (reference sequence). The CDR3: CASSSAGIASTQYF. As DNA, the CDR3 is TGTGCCAGCAGCTCGGCGGGGATTGCTTCGACGCAGTATTTT.

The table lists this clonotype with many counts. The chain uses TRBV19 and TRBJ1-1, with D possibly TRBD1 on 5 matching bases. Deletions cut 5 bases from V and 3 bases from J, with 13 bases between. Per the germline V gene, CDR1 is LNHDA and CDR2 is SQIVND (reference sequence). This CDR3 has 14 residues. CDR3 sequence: CASSSQLGDTEAFF. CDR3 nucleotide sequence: TGTGCCAGTAGTTCACAGCTGGGGGACACTGAAGCTTTCTTT.